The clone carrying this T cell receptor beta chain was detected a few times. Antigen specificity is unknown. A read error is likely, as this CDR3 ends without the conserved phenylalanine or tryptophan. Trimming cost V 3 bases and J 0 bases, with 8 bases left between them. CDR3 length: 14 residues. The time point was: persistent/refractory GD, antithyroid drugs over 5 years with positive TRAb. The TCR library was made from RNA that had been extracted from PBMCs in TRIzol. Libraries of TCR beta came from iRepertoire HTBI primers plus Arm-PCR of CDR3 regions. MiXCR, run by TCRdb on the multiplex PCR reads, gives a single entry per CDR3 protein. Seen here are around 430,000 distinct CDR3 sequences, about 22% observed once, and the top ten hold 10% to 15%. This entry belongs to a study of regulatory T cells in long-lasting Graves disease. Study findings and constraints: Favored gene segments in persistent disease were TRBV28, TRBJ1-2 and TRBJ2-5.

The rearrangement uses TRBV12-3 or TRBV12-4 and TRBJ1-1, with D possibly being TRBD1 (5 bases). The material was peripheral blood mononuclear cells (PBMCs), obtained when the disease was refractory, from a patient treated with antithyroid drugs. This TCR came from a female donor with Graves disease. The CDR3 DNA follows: TGTGCCAGCAGTTTCCGACAGATGAACACTGAAGCTTTCCTT. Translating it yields CASSFRQMNTEAFL.